This T cell receptor beta chain derives from a study of CD8 T cells in Susac syndrome. Study outcomes and limitations: As acknowledged by the study, its TCR sequencing and HLA analysis included a relatively small number of individuals.

Reverse transcription of about 0.5 to 1 ug RNA was carried out with random hexamers. Amplification of TCR beta CDR3 across 54 Vbeta and 13 Jbeta was performed with immunoSEQ multiplex PCR. TCRdb re-analysed the immunoSEQ multiplex PCR reads in MiXCR, keeping a single row per CDR3 protein. The data hold some 120,000 distinct CDR3 sequences, with around 91% observed a single time. V was cut by 5 bases and J by 4 bases, with 17 bases left in between. CDR1 SGHNT and CDR2 YENEEA come from the germline V gene. The CDR3 has 15 residues. TEMRA cells were enriched by FACS, while CD8+ and CD4+ T cells were obtained through a negative isolation that was performed magnetically. To note about this clonotype: Its specificity is not known.

V is TRBV11-3 and J is TRBJ2-5, with D possibly matching TRBD1 (6 bases). The receptor's source is a human donor with multiple sclerosis. The sequenced sample was CD8+ T cells from PBMCs. CDR3 sequence: CASSMPSTGLETQYF. The CDR3 DNA is TGTGCCAGCAGCATGCCCTCTACAGGGTTAGAGACCCAGTACTTC. Based on the CDR3 plus reference TRBV11-3 and TRBJ2-5, the full variable domain is EAGVVQSPRYKIIEKKQPVAFWCNPISGHNTLYWYLQNLGQGPELLIRYENEEAVDDSQLPKDRFSAERLKGVDSTLKIQPAELGDSAVYLCASSMPSTGLETQYFGPGTRLLVL.